The subject of this entry is one TCR beta chain. The antigen is undetermined. This sample was included in a study of cytomegalovirus exposure and HLA in healthy donors. Trimming cost V 4 bases and J 5 bases; bases outside gene matches: 8. CDR1 is MDHEN, CDR2 SYDVKM, per germline. The CDR3 consists of 15 residues. With 60 Vbeta and 13 Jbeta primers, the PCR was carried out. This table comes from immunoSEQ multiplex PCR, and its TCRdb copy is limited to in-frame clones, with some not included. The profile covers about 120,000 clones, with more than 65% appearing a single time and under 15% taken by the ten largest. Study-wide findings and caveats: Earlier analysis looked at TCR beta V segments, and most were productive about 87% or about 30% of the time.

The receptor was isolated from a man aged 25 to 40 in good health and CMV-seropositive. The chain uses TRBV28 and TRBJ1-2, with TRBD1 identical over 9 bases. The sample was PBMCs. The CDR3 nucleotides read TGTGCCAGCAGTTGGGTAGGACAGGGGAGGTATGGCTACACCTTC. Encoded protein: CASSWVGQGRYGYTF.